The rows below give T cell receptor beta chains drawn from one sample of a study of blood T cell repertoires in COVID-19. Here immunoSEQ multiplex PCR was the method, and the copy in TCRdb shows in-frame clones only, minus some. The sample includes about 72,000 clones, around 86% of them seen just once. The sample comprised peripheral blood. These receptors were taken from a man aged 65-85 years with active or convalescent COVID-19. The conserved cysteine and the conserved F or W are not part of the CDR3 here.

j_gene: TRBJ1-1; v_gene: TRBV19; CDR3aa: ASSIVEGASEAF
j_gene: TRBJ1-2; v_gene: TRBV24-1; CDR3aa: ATSAAGGRGYT
j_gene: TRBJ2-1; v_gene: TRBV28; CDR3aa: AGQRQGAKNEQF
j_gene: TRBJ1-1; v_gene: TRBV19; CDR3aa: ASSTSGGFGTEAF
j_gene: TRBJ2-3; v_gene: TRBV19; CDR3aa: ASSIQGADTQY
j_gene: TRBJ1-2; v_gene: TRBV2; CDR3aa: ASSEGRGPVGSGYT
j_gene: TRBJ2-2; v_gene: TRBV5-4; CDR3aa: ASSAPGLAGTGELF
j_gene: TRBJ2-1; v_gene: TRBV12-3/TRBV12-4; CDR3aa: ASSYTTYNEQF
j_gene: TRBJ2-7; v_gene: TRBV18; CDR3aa: ASSQPGQGNEQY
j_gene: TRBJ1-1; v_gene: TRBV7-9; CDR3aa: ASSAMGGGDTEAF
j_gene: TRBJ1-1; v_gene: TRBV29-1; CDR3aa: SVAPLEAAEAF
j_gene: TRBJ2-7; v_gene: TRBV7-2; CDR3aa: ASSSTSGRAYEQY
j_gene: TRBJ2-7; v_gene: TRBV6-5; CDR3aa: ASSPGLGPYEQY
j_gene: TRBJ2-2; v_gene: TRBV28; CDR3aa: ATKRGTGELF
j_gene: TRBJ1-4; v_gene: TRBV4-1; CDR3aa: ASRTDRSREKLF
j_gene: TRBJ1-5; v_gene: TRBV2; CDR3aa: ASREGFQPQH
j_gene: TRBJ2-1; v_gene: TRBV4-3; CDR3aa: ASSQEGLAPNEQF
j_gene: TRBJ1-3; v_gene: TRBV7-2; CDR3aa: ASSPTGEHTIY
j_gene: TRBJ1-2; v_gene: TRBV9; CDR3aa: ASSPGQLQDYGYT
j_gene: TRBJ1-2; v_gene: TRBV6-4; CDR3aa: ASSAGVYGYT
j_gene: TRBJ1-1; v_gene: TRBV2; CDR3aa: AGRRESTEAF
j_gene: TRBJ2-1; v_gene: TRBV24-1; CDR3aa: ATSDNPPRFEQF
j_gene: TRBJ1-2; v_gene: TRBV28; CDR3aa: ASTPAGTVHGYT
j_gene: TRBJ1-2; v_gene: TRBV29-1; CDR3aa: SVEGAGGYGYT
j_gene: TRBJ2-7; v_gene: TRBV7-2; CDR3aa: ASSLGVGVYEQY
j_gene: TRBJ1-2; v_gene: TRBV18; CDR3aa: ASSRTVNYGYT
j_gene: TRBJ2-5; v_gene: TRBV20-1; CDR3aa: SYTRLETQY
j_gene: TRBJ2-1; v_gene: TRBV5-1; CDR3aa: ASSPGGGSPSGEQF
j_gene: TRBJ2-5; v_gene: TRBV29-1; CDR3aa: SAGTSGETQY
j_gene: TRBJ1-1; v_gene: TRBV18; CDR3aa: ASSITGQELNTEAF
j_gene: TRBJ1-6; v_gene: TRBV6-5; CDR3aa: ASSPRTGLNSPLH
j_gene: TRBJ1-2; v_gene: TRBV24-1; CDR3aa: ATSDFRVGYT
j_gene: TRBJ1-3; v_gene: TRBV9; CDR3aa: ASSVAPSSNSGNTIY
j_gene: TRBJ2-5; v_gene: TRBV7-2; CDR3aa: ASSSILNRQVYQETQY
j_gene: TRBJ1-5; v_gene: TRBV27; CDR3aa: ASSGGTGPSQPQH
j_gene: TRBJ1-1; v_gene: TRBV28; CDR3aa: ASSLGTGAHMNTEAF
j_gene: TRBJ1-5; v_gene: TRBV20-1; CDR3aa: SASAPGGNQPQH
j_gene: TRBJ2-7; v_gene: TRBV19; CDR3aa: ASSPTISKRSYEQY
j_gene: TRBJ2-2; v_gene: TRBV5-3; CDR3aa: ARNADPQREGPVEELF
j_gene: TRBJ2-3; v_gene: TRBV7-7; CDR3aa: ASSSGLAGGGDTQY
j_gene: TRBJ2-3; v_gene: TRBV29-1; CDR3aa: SVAPRPTDTQY
j_gene: TRBJ1-5; v_gene: TRBV5-8; CDR3aa: ASSLIQAVSNQPQH
j_gene: TRBJ2-1; v_gene: TRBV3-1/TRBV3-2; CDR3aa: ASSQDSRLLAGARNEQF
j_gene: TRBJ2-3; v_gene: TRBV6-2/TRBV6-3; CDR3aa: ASSPYKLADTDTQY
j_gene: TRBJ1-5; v_gene: TRBV2; CDR3aa: ASSLTGNQPQH